Below, one T cell receptor (beta chain) is given with its context. TCRdb keeps only in-frame clones here, not all; method: immunoSEQ multiplex PCR. The table lists roughly 120,000 clones, roughly 94% of them singletons. The data were taken from a study of control samples from healthy donors and cancer patients. The CDR3 spans 16 residues. Germline CDR1 and CDR2: MRHNA and SNTAGT. V was cut by 8 bases and J by 0 bases, with 16 bases left in between. The sequence derives from a man under 40 in good health. The chain uses TRBV6-4 and TRBJ1-4, with a possible D match to TRBD1 (6 bases). Sequencing used blood. The CDR3 is CASHEGRGSTNEKLFF. The DNA for the CDR3 is TGTGCCAGCCACGAGGGCAGGGGTTCAACTAATGAAAAACTGTTTTTT.